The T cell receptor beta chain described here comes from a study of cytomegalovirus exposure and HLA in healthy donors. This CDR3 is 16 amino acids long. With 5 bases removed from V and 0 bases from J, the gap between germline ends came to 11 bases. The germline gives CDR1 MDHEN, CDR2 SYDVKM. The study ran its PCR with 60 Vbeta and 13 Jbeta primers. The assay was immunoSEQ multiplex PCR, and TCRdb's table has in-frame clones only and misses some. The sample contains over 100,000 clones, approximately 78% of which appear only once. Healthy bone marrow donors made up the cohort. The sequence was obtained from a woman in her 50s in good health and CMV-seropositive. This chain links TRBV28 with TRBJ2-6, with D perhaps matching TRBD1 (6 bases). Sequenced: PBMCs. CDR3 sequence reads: CASSRRTVSGANVLTF. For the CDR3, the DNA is TGTGCCAGCAGTAGGAGGACAGTCTCTGGGGCCAACGTCCTGACTTTC.